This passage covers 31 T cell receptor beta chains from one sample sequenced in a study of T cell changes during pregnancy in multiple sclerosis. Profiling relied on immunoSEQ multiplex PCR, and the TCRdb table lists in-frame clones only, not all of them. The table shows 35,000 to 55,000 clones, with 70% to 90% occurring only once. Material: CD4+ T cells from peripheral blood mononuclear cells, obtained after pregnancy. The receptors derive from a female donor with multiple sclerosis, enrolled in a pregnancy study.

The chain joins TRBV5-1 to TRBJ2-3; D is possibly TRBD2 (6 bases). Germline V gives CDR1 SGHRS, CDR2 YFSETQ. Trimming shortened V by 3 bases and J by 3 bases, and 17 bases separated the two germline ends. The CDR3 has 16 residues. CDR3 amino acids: CASSYGGDGGTDTQYF. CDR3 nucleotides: TGCGCCAGCAGCTATGGCGGGGACGGAGGGACAGATACGCAGTATTTT. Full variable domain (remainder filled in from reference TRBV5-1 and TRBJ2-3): KAGVTQTPRYLIKTRGQQVTLSCSPISGHRSVSWYQQTPGQGLQFLFEYFSETQRNKGNFPGRFSGRQFSNSRSEMNVSTLELGDSALYLCASSYGGDGGTDTQYFGPGTRLTVL.

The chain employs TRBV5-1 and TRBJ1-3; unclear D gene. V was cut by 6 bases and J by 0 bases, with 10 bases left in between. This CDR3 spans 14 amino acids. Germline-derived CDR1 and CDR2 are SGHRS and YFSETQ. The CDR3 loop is CASTDSFSGNTIYF. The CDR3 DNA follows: TGCGCCAGCACAGATTCATTCTCTGGAAACACCATATATTTT.

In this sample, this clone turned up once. CDR3 region: CASSARKATKNIQYF. The CDR3 DNA sequence: TGTGCCAGCAGTGCTAGGAAGGCGACCAAAAACATTCAGTACTTC. The gene calls are TRBV6-1 and TRBJ2-4, with unresolved D. CDR3 length: 15 residues. CDR1 and CDR2 (germline): MNHNS, SASEGT. V dropped 4 bases and J dropped 2 bases, with 12 bases sitting between them.

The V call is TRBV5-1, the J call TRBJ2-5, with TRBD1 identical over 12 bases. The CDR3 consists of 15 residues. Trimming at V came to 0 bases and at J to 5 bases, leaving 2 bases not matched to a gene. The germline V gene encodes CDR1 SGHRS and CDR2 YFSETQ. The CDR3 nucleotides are TGCGCCAGCAGCTTGGCCGGGACAGGGGGCGAGACCCAGTACTTC. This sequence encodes CASSLAGTGGETQYF.

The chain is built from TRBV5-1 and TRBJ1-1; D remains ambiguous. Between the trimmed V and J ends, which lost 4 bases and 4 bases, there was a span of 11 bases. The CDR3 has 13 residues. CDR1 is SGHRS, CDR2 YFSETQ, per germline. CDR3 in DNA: TGCGCCAGCAGCACGCCGGGTTCCACTGAAGCTTTCTTT. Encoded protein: CASSTPGSTEAFF.

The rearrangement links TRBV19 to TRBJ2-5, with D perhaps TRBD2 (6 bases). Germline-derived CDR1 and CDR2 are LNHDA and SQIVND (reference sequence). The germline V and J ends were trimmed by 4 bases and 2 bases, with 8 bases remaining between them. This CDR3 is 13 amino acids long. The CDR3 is CASSRGLQETQYF. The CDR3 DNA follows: TGTGCCAGTAGTAGGGGACTTCAAGAGACCCAGTACTTC. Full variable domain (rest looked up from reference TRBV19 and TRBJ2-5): DGGITQSPKYLFRKEGQNVTLSCEQNLNHDAMYWYRQDPGQGLRLIYYSQIVNDFQKGDIAEGYSVSREKKESFPLTVTSAQKNPTAFYLCASSRGLQETQYFGPGTRLLVL.

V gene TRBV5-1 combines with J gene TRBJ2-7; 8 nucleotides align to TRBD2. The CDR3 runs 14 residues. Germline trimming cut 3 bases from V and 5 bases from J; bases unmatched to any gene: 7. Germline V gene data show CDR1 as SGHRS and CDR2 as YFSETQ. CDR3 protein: CASSWSGTSDEQYF. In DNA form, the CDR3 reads TGCGCCAGCAGCTGGAGCGGGACTAGTGACGAGCAGTACTTC.

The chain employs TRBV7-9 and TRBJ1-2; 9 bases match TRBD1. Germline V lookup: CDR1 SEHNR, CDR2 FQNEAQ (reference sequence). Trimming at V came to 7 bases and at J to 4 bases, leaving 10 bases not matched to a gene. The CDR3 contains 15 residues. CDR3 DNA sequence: TGTGCCAGCATTACATCCGGGACAGGGATCTATGGCTACACCTTC. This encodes CASITSGTGIYGYTF.

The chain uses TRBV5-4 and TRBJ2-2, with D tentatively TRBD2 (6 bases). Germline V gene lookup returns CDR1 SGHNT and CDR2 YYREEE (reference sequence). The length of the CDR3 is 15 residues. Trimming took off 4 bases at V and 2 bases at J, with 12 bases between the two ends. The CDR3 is CASSPGGANTGELFF. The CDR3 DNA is TGTGCCAGCAGCCCCGGAGGGGCTAACACCGGGGAGCTGTTTTTT.

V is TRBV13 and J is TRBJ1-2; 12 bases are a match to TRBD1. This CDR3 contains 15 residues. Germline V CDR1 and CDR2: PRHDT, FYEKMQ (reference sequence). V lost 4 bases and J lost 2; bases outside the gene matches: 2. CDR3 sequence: CASSYGTGGNYGYTF. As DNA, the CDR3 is TGTGCCAGCAGCTATGGGACAGGGGGCAACTATGGCTACACCTTC.

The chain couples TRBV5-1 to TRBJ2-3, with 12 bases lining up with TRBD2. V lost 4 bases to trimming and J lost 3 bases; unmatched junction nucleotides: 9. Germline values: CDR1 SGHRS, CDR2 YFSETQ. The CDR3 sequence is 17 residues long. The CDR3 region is CASSGRTSGIGTDTQYF. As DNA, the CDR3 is TGCGCCAGCAGCGGGAGGACTAGCGGGATAGGAACAGATACGCAGTATTTT.

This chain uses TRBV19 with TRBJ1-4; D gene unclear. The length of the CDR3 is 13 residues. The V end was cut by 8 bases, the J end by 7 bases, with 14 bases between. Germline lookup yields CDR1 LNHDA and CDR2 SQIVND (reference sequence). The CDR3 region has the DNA TGTGCCAGTTCGGCGCGGTTGAGTGAAAAACTGTTTTTT. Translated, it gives CASSARLSEKLFF.

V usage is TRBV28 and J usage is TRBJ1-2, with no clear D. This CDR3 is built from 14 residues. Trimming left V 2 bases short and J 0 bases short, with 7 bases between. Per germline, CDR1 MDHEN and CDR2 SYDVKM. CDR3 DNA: TGTGCCAGCAGTTTAGGGCAGGCTAACTATGGCTACACCTTC. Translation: CASSLGQANYGYTF.

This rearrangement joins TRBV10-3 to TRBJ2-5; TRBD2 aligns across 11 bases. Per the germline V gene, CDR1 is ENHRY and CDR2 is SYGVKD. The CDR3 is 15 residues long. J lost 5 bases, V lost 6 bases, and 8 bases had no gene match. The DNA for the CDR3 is TGTGCCATCAGGGTAGCGGGAGGGTCGAGTGAGACCCAGTACTTC. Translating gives CAIRVAGGSSETQYF.

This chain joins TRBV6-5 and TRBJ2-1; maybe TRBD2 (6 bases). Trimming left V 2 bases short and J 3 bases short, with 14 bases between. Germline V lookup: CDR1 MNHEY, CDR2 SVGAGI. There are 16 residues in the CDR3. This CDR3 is CASSYRSGVRYNEQFF. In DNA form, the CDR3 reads TGTGCCAGCAGTTACAGATCGGGAGTTCGCTACAATGAGCAGTTCTTC.

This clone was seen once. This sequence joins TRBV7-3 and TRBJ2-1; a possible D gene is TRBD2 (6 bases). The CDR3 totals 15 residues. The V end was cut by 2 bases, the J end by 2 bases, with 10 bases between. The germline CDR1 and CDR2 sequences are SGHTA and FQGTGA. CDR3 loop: CASSLGSSAYNEQFF. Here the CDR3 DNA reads TGTGCCAGCAGCTTAGGGTCTAGCGCCTACAATGAGCAGTTCTTC.

Here the CDR3 reads CASSLGTGREAFF. The CDR3 region has the DNA TGCGCCAGCAGCTTGGGGACAGGAAGGGAAGCTTTCTTT. V is TRBV5-1 and J is TRBJ1-1, with 7 bases fitting TRBD1. The germline V gene encodes CDR1 SGHRS and CDR2 YFSETQ. Unmatched junction bases numbered 4, after V lost 0 bases and J lost 8 bases. The CDR3 length is 13 residues.

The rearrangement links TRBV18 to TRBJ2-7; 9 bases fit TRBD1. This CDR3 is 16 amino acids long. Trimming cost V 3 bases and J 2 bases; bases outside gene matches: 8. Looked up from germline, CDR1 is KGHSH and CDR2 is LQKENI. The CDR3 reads CASSPYTGTGTYEQYF. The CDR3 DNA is TGTGCCAGCTCACCTTACACCGGGACAGGGACCTACGAGCAGTACTTC.

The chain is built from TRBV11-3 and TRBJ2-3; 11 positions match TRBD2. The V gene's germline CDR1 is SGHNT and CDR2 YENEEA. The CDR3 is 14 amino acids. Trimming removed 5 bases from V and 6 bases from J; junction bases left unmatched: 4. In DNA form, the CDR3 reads TGTGCCAGCAGCCCCACTAGCGGGAGTGATACGCAGTATTTT. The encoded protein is CASSPTSGSDTQYF.

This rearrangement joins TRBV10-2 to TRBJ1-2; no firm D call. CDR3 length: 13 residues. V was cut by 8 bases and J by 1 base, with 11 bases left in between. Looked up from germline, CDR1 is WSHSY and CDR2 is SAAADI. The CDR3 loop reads CASSGAGNYGYTF. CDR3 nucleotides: TGCGCCAGCTCCGGCGCGGGTAACTATGGCTACACCTTC.

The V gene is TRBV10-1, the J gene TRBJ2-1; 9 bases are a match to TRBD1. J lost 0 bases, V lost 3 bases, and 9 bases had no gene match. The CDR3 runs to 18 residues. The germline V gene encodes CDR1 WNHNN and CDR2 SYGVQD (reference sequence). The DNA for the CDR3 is TGCGCCAGCAGTGATCCCGGGACAGGGCCAAGCTCCTACAATGAGCAGTTCTTC. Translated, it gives CASSDPGTGPSSYNEQFF.

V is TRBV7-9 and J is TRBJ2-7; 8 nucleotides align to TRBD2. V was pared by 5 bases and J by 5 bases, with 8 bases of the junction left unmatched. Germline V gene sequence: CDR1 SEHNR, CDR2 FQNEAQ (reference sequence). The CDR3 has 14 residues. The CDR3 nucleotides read TGTGCCAGCAGCCCTTCGGGGGGGGGTAACGAGCAGTACTTC. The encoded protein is CASSPSGGGNEQYF.

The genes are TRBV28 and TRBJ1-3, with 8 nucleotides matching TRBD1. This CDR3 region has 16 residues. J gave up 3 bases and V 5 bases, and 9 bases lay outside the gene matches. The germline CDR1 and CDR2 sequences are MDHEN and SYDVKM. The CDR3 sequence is CASSPPQGAFGNTIYF. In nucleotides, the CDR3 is TGTGCCAGCAGTCCCCCCCAGGGGGCCTTTGGAAACACCATATATTTT.

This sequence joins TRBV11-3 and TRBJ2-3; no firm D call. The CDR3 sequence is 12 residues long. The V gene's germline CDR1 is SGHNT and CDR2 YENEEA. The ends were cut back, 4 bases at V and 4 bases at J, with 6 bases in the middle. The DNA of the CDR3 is TGTGCCAGCAGCTCCTATTCAGATACGCAGTATTTT. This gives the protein CASSSYSDTQYF.

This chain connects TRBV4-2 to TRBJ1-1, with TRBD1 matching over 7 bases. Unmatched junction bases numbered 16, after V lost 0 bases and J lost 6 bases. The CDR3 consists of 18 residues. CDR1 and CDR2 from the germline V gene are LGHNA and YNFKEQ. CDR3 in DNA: TGTGCCAGCAGCCAAGAGACGAGAGGGACAGATGGGGACCCTGAAGCTTTCTTT. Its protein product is CASSQETRGTDGDPEAFF.

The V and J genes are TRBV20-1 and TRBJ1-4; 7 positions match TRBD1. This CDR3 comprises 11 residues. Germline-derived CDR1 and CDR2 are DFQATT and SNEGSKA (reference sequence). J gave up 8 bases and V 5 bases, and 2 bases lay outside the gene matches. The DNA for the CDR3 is TGCAGTGCTGGGGACAGAGAAAAACTGTTTTTT. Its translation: CSAGDREKLFF.

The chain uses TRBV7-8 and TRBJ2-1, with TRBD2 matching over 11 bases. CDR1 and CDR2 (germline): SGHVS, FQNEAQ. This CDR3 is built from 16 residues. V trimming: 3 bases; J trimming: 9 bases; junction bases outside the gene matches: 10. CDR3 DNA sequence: TGTGCCAGCAGCTTTGGGGGGACTAGCGGTAGGGTTGAGCAGTTCTTC. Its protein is CASSFGGTSGRVEQFF.

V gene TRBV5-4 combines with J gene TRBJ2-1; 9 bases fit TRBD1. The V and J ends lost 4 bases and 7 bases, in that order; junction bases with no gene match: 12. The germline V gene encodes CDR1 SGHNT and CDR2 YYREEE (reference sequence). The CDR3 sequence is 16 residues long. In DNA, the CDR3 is TGTGCCAGCAGCCACAAGGACAGGGGTTTAGTGAATGAGCAGTTCTTC. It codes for CASSHKDRGLVNEQFF.

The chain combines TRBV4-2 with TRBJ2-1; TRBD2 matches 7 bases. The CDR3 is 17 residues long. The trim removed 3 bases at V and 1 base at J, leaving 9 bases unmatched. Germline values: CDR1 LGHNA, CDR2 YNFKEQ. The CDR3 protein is CASSQAAGRASYNEQFF. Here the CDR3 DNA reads TGTGCCAGCAGCCAGGCGGCGGGGAGGGCTTCCTACAATGAGCAGTTCTTC.

This CDR3 is CASSTDRANSPLHF. DNA of the CDR3: TGTGCCAGCAGCACGGACAGGGCTAATTCACCCCTCCACTTT. The rearrangement joins TRBV5-4 to TRBJ1-6, with TRBD1 identical over 8 bases. The CDR3 extends over 14 amino acids. Germline V gives CDR1 SGHNT, CDR2 YYREEE (reference sequence). The V gene end was trimmed by 4 bases and the J gene end by 6 bases; junction bases not matched to a gene: 3.

The CDR3 region has the DNA TGTGCCAGCAGTGAGGGAGTGACCATTCAGTACTTC. Its translation is CASSEGVTIQYF. V usage is TRBV6-1 and J usage is TRBJ2-4; TRBD2 is a possible D gene (5 bases). Trimming shortened V by 3 bases and J by 9 bases, and 9 bases separated the two germline ends. Germline CDR1 reads MNHNS; CDR2 reads SASEGT. The CDR3 has 12 residues.